These 21 T cell receptor beta chains came from one sample sequenced in a study of regulatory T cells in long-lasting Graves disease. As to time point: newly diagnosed GD, antithyroid drugs for less than 3 months. The TCR library was prepared using RNA isolated from PBMCs. Relying on iRepertoire HTBI primers and Arm-PCR of CDR3 regions, the team built TCR beta libraries. TCRdb passed the multiplex PCR reads through MiXCR, listing each CDR3 protein once. The table has more than 400,000 distinct CDR3 sequences, 15% to 20% seen once. This sample also belongs to another study, concerning T cells in Graves' hyperthyroidism and ophthalmopathy.

Sequenced here: peripheral blood mononuclear cells (PBMCs), sampled at new diagnosis, from a patient treated with antithyroid drugs. These receptors were collected from a middle-aged man with Graves disease.

This clonotype showed up many times. The chain carries TRBV27 and TRBJ2-5, with TRBD1 matching 12 bases. The CDR3 totals 13 residues. In germline, CDR1 is MNHEY, CDR2 SMNVEV (reference sequence). J lost 8 bases, V lost 9 bases, and 7 bases had no gene match. The CDR3 coding sequence is TGTGCCAGTCATCCCGGGACAGGGGGCACCCAGTACTTC. Its translation: CASHPGTGGTQYF.

V gene TRBV6-2 or TRBV6-3 combines with J gene TRBJ2-3, with TRBD2 identical over 13 bases. The V segment lost 6 bases and the J segment 2 bases; nucleotides outside the gene matches: 5. The CDR3 loop spans 16 amino acids. CDR1 MNHEY and CDR2 SVGEGT come from the germline V gene. The chain's CDR3 is CASSQLAGGNTDTQYF. In nucleotides, the CDR3 is TGTGCCAGCAGCCAACTAGCGGGAGGGAACACAGATACGCAGTATTTT.

This clonotype came up many times. This chain links TRBV6-1 with TRBJ1-2; D remains ambiguous. The ends were cut back, 7 bases at V and 3 bases at J, with 9 bases in the middle. The CDR3 loop spans 12 amino acids. Germline V CDR1 and CDR2: MNHNS, SASEGT. The CDR3 here is CASIGEDYGYTF. The CDR3 region has the DNA TGTGCCAGCATTGGGGAGGACTATGGCTACACCTTC.

Regarding this clonotype: Since a much larger clone is just one base distant, this may be a read error. The CDR3 loop is CASSDPGRLKDEQFF. The CDR3 DNA is TGTGCCAGCAGCGACCCGGGCCGCCTTAAAGACGAGCAGTTCTTC. The genes are TRBV11-2 and TRBJ2-1, with D unresolved. There are 15 residues in the CDR3. The V gene's germline CDR1 is SGHAT and CDR2 FQNNGV. The V end was cut by 5 bases, the J end by 10 bases, with 21 bases between.

This clonotype appeared a few times. Compared with germline, one end of the junction differs, possibly owing to a read error. CDR3: CASSLMNTETFF. In nucleotides, the CDR3 is TGTGCCAGCAGCCTAATGAACACTGAAACTTTCTTT. The chain joins TRBV28 to TRBJ1-1; D uncertain. CDR1 is MDHEN, CDR2 SYDVKM, per germline. CDR3 length equals 12 residues.

Note on this clonotype: One end of the junction does not line up with germline, which may come from a read error. This chain joins TRBV6-2 or TRBV6-3 and TRBJ2-7, with D perhaps given as TRBD1 or TRBD2 (6 bases each). The CDR3 totals 13 residues. Germline loops: CDR1 MNHEY, CDR2 SVGEGT. CDR3 DNA: TGTGCCGGCAGCAACGGGGGACACACCGAGCAGTACTTC. It specifies CAGSNGGHTEQYF.

This chain joins TRBV19 and TRBJ2-1; 13 bases align to TRBD2. The germline V gene has CDR1 LNHDA and CDR2 SQIVND (reference sequence). The CDR3 has 15 amino acids. Germline trimming cut 8 bases from V and 5 bases from J; bases unmatched to any gene: 6. CDR3 in amino acids: CASGGLAGVNNEQFF. The DNA for the CDR3 is TGTGCCAGTGGCGGACTAGCGGGAGTCAACAATGAGCAGTTCTTC.

The chain is built from TRBV6-1 and TRBJ1-5, with TRBD1 identical over 8 bases. Germline CDR1 MNHNS, CDR2 SASEGT. With V trimmed by 2 bases and J by 4 bases, 1 base remained unmatched. The CDR3 contains 14 residues. CDR3 nucleotide sequence: TGTGCCAGCAGTGAACGGACAGGGAATCAGCCCCAGCATTTT. Protein: CASSERTGNQPQHF.

This clonotype was recorded many times. The chain joins TRBV15 to TRBJ2-3; 10 bases agree with TRBD2. CDR1 LNHNV and CDR2 YYDKDF come from the germline V gene (reference sequence). This CDR3 contains 17 residues. V was pared by 0 bases and J by 5 bases, with 8 bases of the junction left unmatched. The CDR3: CATSREISGRAKDTQYF. CDR3 sequence (DNA): TGTGCCACCAGCAGAGAAATCAGCGGGAGGGCTAAAGATACGCAGTATTTT.

Ten or more counts support this clonotype. The chain is built from TRBV12-3 or TRBV12-4 and TRBJ2-1, with TRBD2 matching over 14 bases. V lost 5 bases and J lost 4; bases outside the gene matches: 16. The CDR3 has 20 amino acids. CDR3 in amino acids: CASSHPGTGTSGSLYNEQFF. The CDR3 DNA is TGTGCCAGCAGTCACCCCGGGACAGGGACTAGCGGGAGCCTATACAATGAGCAGTTCTTC.

At least ten counts were recorded for this clonotype. The chain has TRBV20-1 and TRBJ2-5; D gene ambiguous. CDR3 size: 13 residues. The V gene's germline CDR1 is DFQATT and CDR2 SNEGSKA (reference sequence). The V and J ends lost 3 bases and 2 bases respectively, with 10 bases between them. The CDR3 bases are TGCAGTGCTAGTTCTCCGCAGCAAGAGACCCAGTACTTC. Translating gives CSASSPQQETQYF.

The rearrangement uses TRBV9 and TRBJ2-1, with 9 bases identical to TRBD1. This CDR3 has 17 amino acids. Per the germline V gene, CDR1 is SGDLS and CDR2 is YYNGEE. V shed 5 bases and J 7 bases; nucleotides not matched to a gene: 16. The CDR3, as DNA: TGTGCCAGCAGTGACGGGACAGGGATCGGAGGATTAAATGAGCAGTTCTTC. The encoded protein is CASSDGTGIGGLNEQFF.

The chain links TRBV5-5 to TRBJ1-5; 7 bases are a match to TRBD1. V lost 4 bases, J lost 0 bases, and 4 bases stayed unmatched. The CDR3 is made up of 15 amino acids. Germline CDR1 and CDR2: SGHKS and YYEKEE (reference sequence). The CDR3, as DNA: TGTGCCAGCAGCCGGGGGACAGTTAGCAATCAGCCCCAGCATTTT. Its translation is CASSRGTVSNQPQHF.

This clonotype occurred many times. V is TRBV27 and J is TRBJ2-1; maybe TRBD2 (5 bases). Germline V lookup: CDR1 MNHEY, CDR2 SMNVEV (reference sequence). This CDR3 region has 14 residues. Trimming cost V 2 bases and J 4 bases, with 9 bases left between them. CDR3 coding DNA: TGTGCCAGCAGTTTACTCGGGGAGTACAATGAGCAGTTCTTC. This encodes CASSLLGEYNEQFF.

This clonotype is a singleton in its sample. The chain uses TRBV19 and TRBJ2-7; 9 bases line up with TRBD1. Trimming removed 7 bases from V and 1 base from J; junction bases left unmatched: 8. Germline CDR1 and CDR2: LNHDA and SQIVND (reference sequence). The CDR3 totals 15 residues. CDR3 amino acids: CASTLGTGPSYEQYF. CDR3 nucleotides: TGTGCCAGTACCCTAGGGACAGGGCCGTCCTACGAGCAGTACTTC.

The chain carries TRBV5-1 and TRBJ2-1, with 7 bases that match TRBD2. The V gene's germline CDR1 is SGHRS and CDR2 YFSETQ. This CDR3 is 17 amino acids long. The trim removed 0 bases at V and 10 bases at J, leaving 16 bases unmatched. CDR3 protein: CASSLGPAGSSNVEQFF. The CDR3 DNA reads TGCGCCAGCAGCTTGGGCCCAGCGGGATCCTCAAATGTCGAGCAGTTCTTC.

As regards this clonotype: This clone may be a read error of a much larger clone one base away. DNA of the CDR3: TGTGCCAGCTCACCACCGGCAGCCGCCTACGAGCAGTACTTC. It translates to CASSPPAAAYEQYF. The chain couples TRBV18 to TRBJ2-7; D gene uncertain. Trimming took off 0 bases at V and 2 bases at J, with 8 bases between the two ends. The CDR3 totals 14 residues. Germline V gene data show CDR1 as KGHSH and CDR2 as LQKENI.

The chain recombines TRBV5-1 with TRBJ2-3; D is ambiguous. The CDR3 loop spans 14 amino acids. V gave up 0 bases and J gave up 4 bases, with 9 bases separating them. Per germline, CDR1 SGHRS and CDR2 YFSETQ. DNA for the CDR3: TGCGCCAGCAGCTTGGCGCAGTCCCCAGATACGCAGTATTTT. It yields the protein CASSLAQSPDTQYF.

Concerning this clonotype itself: With a far larger clone one base away, a read error is the likely cause. This sequence joins TRBV6-8 and TRBJ2-2; possibly TRBD1 for D (6 bases). Germline V gene data show CDR1 as MNHGY and CDR2 as SAAAGT. CDR3 length equals 15 residues. Written as DNA, the CDR3 is TGTGCCACAAAGTTCTTCCAGGGGAATACCGAGGAGCTGTTTTTT. Amino acids: CATKFFQGNTEELFF.

The gene calls are TRBV11-2 and TRBJ2-7, with TRBD2 identical over 8 bases. From germline, CDR1 is SGHAT and CDR2 FQNNGV. V lost 5 bases to trimming and J lost 3 bases; unmatched junction nucleotides: 9. This CDR3 spans 15 amino acids. CDR3 loop: CASSPLAGSIYEQYF. CDR3 coding DNA: TGTGCCAGCAGCCCCTTAGCGGGATCGATCTACGAGCAGTACTTC.

In its sample, this clonotype was seen a few times. The chain combines TRBV19 with TRBJ2-7, with 7 nucleotides matching TRBD2. The V segment lost 9 bases and the J segment 4 bases; nucleotides outside the gene matches: 9. Per the germline V gene, CDR1 is LNHDA and CDR2 is SQIVND (reference sequence). The CDR3 contains 13 residues. The CDR3 reads CASNRGVEYEQYF. The CDR3 DNA sequence: TGTGCCAGCAATCGGGGGGTTGAATACGAGCAGTACTTC.